Listed below are T cell receptor beta chains from one sample, sequenced in a study of cytomegalovirus exposure and HLA in healthy donors. Sequenced by immunoSEQ multiplex PCR; TCRdb stores in-frame clones only, minus some. Of approximately 80,000 clones in the sample, roughly 93% were seen once. The sequencing input was PBMCs. These receptors all come from a woman under 40 in good health and CMV-seronegative. The CDR3 runs from the conserved cysteine through the conserved F or W. The D gene is left open where the match is weak. Some rows have no size entry. The others give once, few or many, or a class for an expanded clone.

clone_size j_call cdr3_length d_call v_call cdr3_aa cdr3_nt
. TRBJ2-7 13 TRBD2 TRBV10-3 CAISIAGEYEQYF TGTGCCATCAGTATAGCGGGAGAGTACGAGCAGTACTTC
. TRBJ1-4 18 . TRBV7-2 CASSLEQRTGSGTEKLFF TGTGCCAGCAGCTTAGAGCAACGAACAGGGTCGGGGACTGAAAAACTGTTTTTT
. TRBJ2-1 16 TRBD1 TRBV27 CASSLTGTGVTYEQFF TGTGCCAGCAGTTTAACCGGGACAGGGGTTACCTATGAGCAGTTCTTC
. TRBJ2-2 15 TRBD1 TRBV6-5 CASRRQGAVAGELFF TGTGCCAGCAGAAGACAGGGGGCGGTCGCCGGGGAGCTGTTTTTT
. TRBJ2-1 13 . TRBV29-1 CSVCVQGGGEQFF TGCAGCGTGTGTGTGCAGGGGGGTGGTGAGCAGTTCTTC
few TRBJ1-2 12 . TRBV30 CAWSGQFYGYTF TGTGCCTGGAGTGGGCAGTTCTATGGCTACACCTTC
. TRBJ1-2 12 . TRBV29-1 CSVPRVLAGYTF TGCAGCGTTCCCAGGGTATTGGCTGGCTACACCTTC
. TRBJ2-3 16 TRBD2 TRBV5-1 CASSLGLAGITDTQYF TGCGCCAGCAGCTTGGGGCTAGCGGGAATAACAGATACGCAGTATTTT
. TRBJ1-4 14 TRBD1 TRBV7-8 CASSLDRDRRKLFF TGTGCCAGCAGCTTGGACAGGGACCGGCGAAAACTGTTTTTT
. TRBJ2-3 13 TRBD2 TRBV27 CASSSRSGGTQYF TGTGCCAGCAGTTCCCGGAGCGGGGGTACGCAGTATTTT
. TRBJ2-2 15 TRBD2 TRBV9 CASSVSSGITGELFF TGTGCCAGCAGCGTATCTAGCGGGATCACCGGGGAGCTGTTTTTT
. TRBJ2-7 12 . TRBV6-6 CASSPPSYEQYF TGTGCCAGCAGCCCCCCTTCCTACGAGCAGTACTTC
. TRBJ1-2 15 . TRBV14 CASSQDPTGYAGYTF TGTGCCAGCAGCCAAGACCCGACAGGCTACGCTGGCTACACCTTC
. TRBJ2-7 15 . TRBV28 CAAFGSKSGAYEQYF TGTGCCGCCTTCGGGTCTAAAAGCGGAGCCTACGAGCAGTACTTC
. TRBJ2-7 14 . TRBV5-1 CASSPDSQSYEQYF TGCGCCAGCAGCCCGGACAGCCAGTCGTACGAGCAGTACTTC
. TRBJ1-2 15 . TRBV5-1 CASSLAAGQRDGYTF TGCGCCAGCAGCTTGGCCGCCGGACAGAGAGATGGCTACACCTTC
. TRBJ2-7 14 TRBD2 TRBV6-5 CASSSGGRMYEQYF TGTGCCAGCAGTTCAGGCGGGAGGATGTACGAGCAGTACTTC
. TRBJ1-2 15 . TRBV4-1 CASSQSPGGGRGYTF TGCGCCAGCAGCCAAAGCCCGGGGGGAGGTCGGGGCTACACCTTC
. TRBJ2-2 14 . TRBV4-3 CASSQGANTGELFF TGCGCCAGCAGCCAAGGCGCCAACACCGGGGAGCTGTTTTTT
. TRBJ2-1 12 TRBD1 TRBV19 CASSDPGQGLFF TGTGCCAGTAGTGATCCGGGACAGGGATTGTTCTTC
. TRBJ2-3 14 TRBD1 TRBV6-1 CASRDRGRTDTQYF TGTGCCAGCAGAGACAGGGGAAGAACAGATACGCAGTATTTT
. TRBJ1-2 15 TRBD1 TRBV5-1 CASSFQGVGNYGYTF TGCGCCAGCAGCTTTCAGGGGGTCGGTAACTATGGCTACACCTTC
. TRBJ2-7 17 TRBD2 TRBV14 CASSPWGSGRTSYEQYF TGTGCCAGCAGCCCTTGGGGTAGCGGGAGGACATCCTACGAGCAGTACTTC
. TRBJ2-5 16 TRBD2 TRBV4-2 CASSQEGSGGVETQYF TGTGCCAGCAGCCAAGAGGGTAGCGGGGGAGTGGAGACCCAGTACTTC
. TRBJ2-6 15 . TRBV28 CASSLSLSGANVLTF TGTGCCAGCAGTTTAAGCCTCTCTGGGGCCAACGTCCTGACTTTC
. TRBJ1-1 13 TRBD1 TRBV18 CASAQGENTEAFF TGTGCCAGTGCCCAGGGGGAGAACACTGAAGCTTTCTTT
. TRBJ1-1 15 . TRBV7-9 CASSQGGVMNTEAFF TGTGCCAGCAGCCAGGGTGGAGTCATGAACACTGAAGCTTTCTTT
. TRBJ2-1 19 TRBD1 TRBV9 CASSVATDTGTGGRNEQFF TGTGCCAGCAGCGTAGCTACGGATACTGGGACAGGGGGCCGAAATGAGCAGTTCTTC
once TRBJ1-1 13 . TRBV4-2 CASGGLTNTEAFF TGTGCCAGCGGGGGACTCACGAACACTGAAGCTTTCTTT
. TRBJ2-7 15 . TRBV27 CASSTRNRDRYEQYF TGTGCCAGCAGTACCCGGAACAGGGACCGCTACGAGCAGTACTTC
. TRBJ1-1 13 TRBD1 TRBV18 CASSLTGETEAFF TGTGCCAGCTCACTCACAGGGGAGACTGAAGCTTTCTTT
. TRBJ1-1 13 TRBD1 TRBV10-3 CAISTGGITEAFF TGTGCCATCAGTACAGGGGGCATCACTGAAGCTTTCTTT
. TRBJ2-7 13 . TRBV7-2 CASSLGSRDEQYF TGTGCCAGCAGCTTAGGATCCAGGGACGAGCAGTACTTC
. TRBJ1-1 15 . TRBV4-1 CASSQEARVNTEAFF TGCGCCAGCAGCCAAGAAGCCAGGGTTAACACTGAAGCTTTCTTT
. TRBJ2-7 15 . TRBV4-1 CASSRGVGEPYEQYF TGCGCCAGCAGCCGGGGGGTAGGGGAGCCCTACGAGCAGTACTTC
. TRBJ1-1 14 . TRBV6-5 CASSRDRPNTEAFF TGTGCCAGCAGTCGTGACAGACCGAACACTGAAGCTTTCTTT
. TRBJ1-6 13 . TRBV30 CAWSRGVNSPLHF TGTGCCTGGAGCCGGGGGGTTAATTCACCCCTCCACTTT
. TRBJ1-5 14 . TRBV2 CASSEQGINQPQHF TGTGCCAGCAGTGAACAGGGCATCAATCAGCCCCAGCATTTT
. TRBJ2-3 17 . TRBV28 CASRSMGHWASTDTQYF TGTGCCAGCAGATCTATGGGACATTGGGCATCCACAGATACGCAGTATTTT
. TRBJ2-4 16 . TRBV19 CASSIGGDKAKNIQYF TGTGCCAGTAGTATTGGGGGGGACAAAGCCAAAAACATTCAGTACTTC
. TRBJ1-1 14 . TRBV4-3 CASSQDGLNTEAFF TGCGCCAGCAGTCAGGACGGACTAAACACTGAAGCTTTCTTT
. TRBJ2-7 13 . TRBV6-1 CASTNRAGYEQYF TGTGCCAGCACCAACAGGGCTGGCTACGAGCAGTACTTC
. TRBJ1-6 16 TRBD1 TRBV6-1 CASSDGQGFNNSPLHF TGTGCCAGCAGTGATGGACAGGGGTTCAATAATTCACCCCTCCACTTT
. TRBJ2-3 16 . TRBV28 CASNPWTDSTTDTQYF TGTGCCAGCAACCCTTGGACAGACTCCACCACAGATACGCAGTATTTT
. TRBJ1-6 17 . TRBV18 CASSPTGTNSYNSPLHF TGTGCCAGCTCACCGACTGGGACTAACTCCTATAATTCACCCCTCCACTTT
. TRBJ1-1 15 TRBD1 TRBV9 CASSVGNRGFGEAFF TGTGCCAGCAGCGTAGGGAACAGGGGTTTCGGTGAAGCTTTCTTT
. TRBJ1-2 13 TRBD1 TRBV18 CASSRDRAYGYTF TGTGCCAGCTCCCGGGACAGGGCCTATGGCTACACCTTC
. TRBJ2-1 15 TRBD2 TRBV18 CASSLLPGLANEQFF TGTGCCAGCTCGCTACTGCCGGGACTAGCCAATGAGCAGTTCTTC